Sequencing of this T cell receptor beta chain was carried out in a study of molecular identifiers for immune sequencing clone quantification. Overall study: Sequencing covered four of five parts into which replicate RNA from about 20,000 or 100,000 naive CD8 cells was split.

Previously published methods and listed TCR primers were used for the bulk TCR libraries. In TCRdb, the PCR reads were re-called with MiXCR into one record per CDR3 protein. Among over 550,000 distinct CDR3 sequences listed, approximately 24% were seen once. CDR3 length: 13 residues. V dropped 2 bases and J dropped 3 bases, with 8 bases sitting between them. Germline CDR1 reads GTSNPN; CDR2 reads SVGIG (reference sequence). On this clonotype: Its antigen is not identified.

General study findings and limits: Over 99% of CMV-specific effector molecules, but under 1% of naive ones, were in clones above 20 copies.

Naive CD8 T cells were FACS-sorted by CD8+CD4-CCR7+CD45RA+ markers. Material for sequencing was naive CD8+ T cells from blood, with Jurkat cell RNA spiked in. Subset given: FACS-sorted CD8+CD4-CCR7+CD45RA+ naive T cells. The chain has TRBV30 and TRBJ2-1; D is undetermined. The source is a human donor in good health. Some libraries in this study had Jurkat cell RNA spiked in. In DNA, the CDR3 is TGTGCCTGGAGTACATGGGACTACAATGAGCAGTTCTTC. It translates to CAWSTWDYNEQFF.